The 21 T cell receptor beta chains in this list originate from one sample, sequenced in a study of blood T cell repertoires in COVID-19. The data were produced by immunoSEQ multiplex PCR, yet TCRdb's version contains in-frame clones alone and is incomplete. Of some 270,000 clones listed, 80% to 95% were seen once; the top ten hold 2.8%. Specimen: PBMCs or T cells enriched from blood (not recorded which). The source of these receptors is a man aged 35 to 55 who had been exposed to COVID-19.

This chain links TRBV7-6 with TRBJ2-7, with D possibly matching TRBD2 (6 bases). This CDR3 has 13 residues. V lost 6 bases and J lost 0, with 9 bases in between. Germline lookup yields CDR1 SGHVS and CDR2 FNYEAQ. The DNA of the CDR3 is TGTGCCAGCAGTCGGGACTCCTCCTACGAGCAGTACTTC. This gives the protein CASSRDSSYEQYF.

The gene calls are TRBV9 and TRBJ1-1; a possible D gene is TRBD1 (6 bases). Per germline, CDR1 SGDLS and CDR2 YYNGEE. The CDR3 length is 15 residues. Trimming left V 3 bases short and J 1 base short, with 13 bases between. The CDR3 loop reads CASSGTRQANTEAFF. The CDR3 region has the DNA TGTGCCAGCAGCGGGACTAGACAGGCGAACACTGAAGCTTTCTTT.

V usage is TRBV28 and J usage is TRBJ1-6, with TRBD1 matching 7 bases. Germline V gene lookup returns CDR1 MDHEN and CDR2 SYDVKM. The CDR3 is 14 residues long. Trimming removed 6 bases from V and 9 bases from J; junction bases left unmatched: 8. DNA for the CDR3: TGTGCCAGCAGAACCCGGGACAGTGGTTCACCCCTCCACTTT. Translation: CASRTRDSGSPLHF.

J is TRBJ2-5 and V is TRBV4-1; D not resolved. CDR1 is MGHRA, CDR2 YSYEKL, per germline. The CDR3 consists of 14 residues. Trimming left V 1 base short and J 1 base short, with 7 bases between. Here the CDR3 DNA reads TGCGCCAGCAGCCAAGGATACAGCCAAGAGACCCAGTACTTC. Its protein is CASSQGYSQETQYF.

This clone showed up just once. The chain has TRBV27 and TRBJ2-7, with D perhaps TRBD1 (6 bases). The CDR3 length is 13 residues. Germline assignment: CDR1 MNHEY and CDR2 SMNVEV (reference sequence). Trimming took 6 bases from V and 4 from J, leaving 13 bases between them. Here the CDR3 DNA reads TGTGCCAGCAGCCGGGACATGATTTACGAGCAGTACTTC. Translation: CASSRDMIYEQYF.

The V call is TRBV11-2, the J call TRBJ1-5; 8 nucleotides match TRBD1. The V gene's germline CDR1 is SGHAT and CDR2 FQNNGV. The CDR3 runs to 13 residues. V shed 5 bases, J shed 5 bases, and the junction held 2 bases outside the gene matches. This CDR3 is CASSEDRDQPQHF. CDR3 bases: TGTGCCAGCAGCGAGGACAGGGATCAGCCCCAGCATTTT.

This sequence joins TRBV4-1 and TRBJ1-1, with a weak D call TRBD1 (6 bases). The germline V gene has CDR1 MGHRA and CDR2 YSYEKL. This CDR3 region has 12 residues. V was cut by 6 bases and J by 11 bases, with 16 bases left in between. The CDR3 loop is CASRTGSGMAFF. As DNA, the CDR3 is TGCGCCAGCAGGACAGGATCGGGGATGGCTTTCTTT.

This chain links TRBV13 with TRBJ2-1; 10 positions agree with TRBD2. The germline gives CDR1 PRHDT, CDR2 FYEKMQ (reference sequence). Losses at the gene ends were 4 bases for V and 3 bases for J; bases not matched to a gene: 12. The CDR3 loop spans 18 amino acids. As DNA, the CDR3 is TGTGCCAGCAGCTCAGAAACCCTACTAGCGGGAAACTACAATGAGCAGTTCTTC. It specifies CASSSETLLAGNYNEQFF.

The chain is built from TRBV6-5 and TRBJ1-2, with D unclear. Per germline, CDR1 MNHEY and CDR2 SVGAGI. The CDR3 has 16 amino acids. The ends were cut back, 0 bases at V and 3 bases at J, with 14 bases in the middle. In nucleotides, the CDR3 is TGTGCCAGCAGTTACTCGAGTAGCCGGAGGGACTATGGCTACACCTTC. The encoded protein is CASSYSSSRRDYGYTF.

This clone was seen just once. The chain couples TRBV5-6 to TRBJ2-1; TRBD2 might be the D (8 bases). V dropped 0 bases and J dropped 4 bases, with 17 bases sitting between them. The CDR3 runs to 17 residues. Germline CDR1 is SGHDT and CDR2 is YYEEEE. This CDR3 is CASSLEGASGLYNEQFF. The CDR3, as DNA: TGTGCCAGCAGCTTGGAGGGGGCTAGCGGGTTATACAATGAGCAGTTCTTC.

This clone has more than one count but fewer than ten. The CDR3 bases are TGTGCCAGCAGTGAAGCGGGCAGGGTGGATGAGCAGTTCTTC. Translated: CASSEAGRVDEQFF. The V call is TRBV6-1, the J call TRBJ2-1; a possible D gene is TRBD1 (5 bases). The CDR3 extends over 14 amino acids. Trimming left V 0 bases short and J 8 bases short, with 11 bases between. The V gene's germline CDR1 is MNHNS and CDR2 SASEGT.

The chain combines TRBV5-1 with TRBJ1-3; D possibly corresponds to TRBD1 (5 bases). CDR1 is SGHRS and CDR2 is YFSETQ in the germline V gene. The CDR3 runs 16 residues. Trimming removed 0 bases from V and 0 bases from J, with 10 bases in between. The CDR3 bases are TGCGCCAGCAGCTTGGGACAGACCATCTCTGGAAACACCATATATTTT. It encodes CASSLGQTISGNTIYF.

The chain joins TRBV5-1 to TRBJ2-7, with 11 bases that match TRBD2. The J segment lost 7 bases and the V segment lost 3 bases, leaving 12 bases of the junction unmatched. Germline lookup yields CDR1 SGHRS and CDR2 YFSETQ. This CDR3 comprises 16 residues. The CDR3, as DNA: TGCGCCAGCAGCTCTTTCTTAGCGGGAGGGCCGGGTGAGCAGTACTTC. The encoded protein is CASSSFLAGGPGEQYF.

This clone was counted a few times. The rearrangement joins TRBV9 to TRBJ2-1, with TRBD2 identical over 13 bases. The CDR3 spans 15 residues. Germline CDR1 reads SGDLS; CDR2 reads YYNGEE. V gave up 3 bases and J gave up 8 bases; unmatched junction bases: 5. CDR3 nucleotides: TGTGCCAGCAGCGATCGGACTAGCGGGAGCGATGAGCAGTTCTTC. Translating it yields CASSDRTSGSDEQFF. Combining the CDR3 with reference TRBV9 and TRBJ2-1 gives the whole variable domain DSGVTQTPKHLITATGQRVTLRCSPRSGDLSVYWYQQSLDQGLQFLIQYYNGEERAKGNILERFSAQQFPDLHSELNLSSLELGDSALYFCASSDRTSGSDEQFFGPGTRLTVL.

This chain uses TRBV4-1 with TRBJ1-1; D is perhaps TRBD1 (6 bases). CDR3 length: 13 residues. Trimming removed 5 bases at V and 6 bases at J, with 13 bases between. Germline loops: CDR1 MGHRA, CDR2 YSYEKL. This chain's CDR3 is CASSANRDSEAFF. The CDR3 nucleotides read TGCGCCAGCAGCGCGAACAGGGATTCTGAAGCTTTCTTT.

The gene calls are TRBV19 and TRBJ2-1; perhaps TRBD1 as D (5 bases). The CDR3 is made up of 14 amino acids. Trimming took 3 bases from V and 8 from J, leaving 14 bases between them. CDR1 and CDR2 from the germline V gene are LNHDA and SQIVND (reference sequence). The CDR3 protein is CASSMQGNVDEQFF. For the CDR3, the DNA is TGTGCCAGTAGTATGCAGGGAAACGTCGATGAGCAGTTCTTC.

The V call is TRBV28, the J call TRBJ2-7; 8 nucleotides agree with TRBD2. V trimming: 5 bases; J trimming: 6 bases; junction bases outside the gene matches: 9. Germline CDR1 MDHEN, CDR2 SYDVKM. CDR3 size: 14 residues. The CDR3 sequence is CASSLTGAGGEQYF. The CDR3 DNA reads TGTGCCAGCAGTCTAACAGGCGCGGGGGGCGAGCAGTACTTC.

The CDR3 region is CASSVGNNQPQHF. In DNA form, the CDR3 reads TGTGCCAGCAGCGTAGGTAACAATCAGCCCCAGCATTTT. The chain recombines TRBV9 with TRBJ1-5, with D unresolved. V was clipped by 0 bases and J by 3 bases, with 4 bases between them. Looked up from germline, CDR1 is SGDLS and CDR2 is YYNGEE. This CDR3 contains 13 residues.

The CDR3 sequence is CATPRGCEQYF. CDR3 nucleotides: TGTGCCACCCCAAGAGGGTGCGAGCAGTACTTC. V usage is TRBV21-1 and J usage is TRBJ2-7; the table calls TRBD2, which could not be checked here. TRBV21-1 is given as a pseudogene. This CDR3 is 11 amino acids long.

J is TRBJ1-3 and V is TRBV29-1, with 7 bases that match TRBD1. Germline CDR1 SQVTM, CDR2 ANQGSEA. V dropped 4 bases and J dropped 4; count of bases not matched to a gene: 7. This CDR3 is built from 14 residues. CDR3 in DNA: TGCAGCGTTGGGCTAGGGACAGAGGGAAACACCATATATTTT. It specifies CSVGLGTEGNTIYF.

This chain links TRBV27 with TRBJ1-2, with D possibly matching TRBD1 (5 bases). The V and J ends lost 3 bases and 5 bases respectively, with 10 bases between them. Germline CDR1 and CDR2: MNHEY and SMNVEV (reference sequence). The CDR3 is 13 residues long. The CDR3 loop is CASSFASGYGYTF. CDR3 in DNA: TGTGCCAGCAGTTTCGCCTCAGGGTATGGCTACACCTTC.